The 8 T cell receptor beta chains below were found in one sample sequenced in a study of PD-L1 blockade in urothelial cancer. The method was immunoSEQ multiplex PCR; TCRdb's version includes in-frame clones alone and lacks a portion of them. The table lists about 82,000 clones, 82% of them singletons. This sample comprised PBMCs, obtained around atezolizumab (anti-PD-L1) treatment. These TCRs come from a man in his 70s with urothelial cancer.

This chain connects TRBV5-1 to TRBJ2-1; perhaps TRBD1 as D (6 bases). V was cut by 6 bases and J by 7 bases, with 20 bases left in between. The CDR3 is 15 residues long. The germline V gene has CDR1 SGHRS and CDR2 YFSETQ. This CDR3 reads CASILDPGTINEQFF. The CDR3 bases are TGCGCCAGCATTCTCGATCCCGGGACAATAAATGAGCAGTTCTTC.

V and J are TRBV6-1 and TRBJ2-2; 9 bases are shared with TRBD1. The germline V gene encodes CDR1 MNHNS and CDR2 SASEGT. Trimming removed 7 bases from V and 6 bases from J; junction bases left unmatched: 3. The CDR3 totals 13 residues. The CDR3 region has the DNA TGTGCCAGCACACAGGGGGCGGCCGGGGAGCTGTTTTTT. Translation gives CASTQGAAGELFF.

The chain has TRBV7-3 and TRBJ2-3, with TRBD2 identical over 7 bases. This CDR3 has 16 amino acids. With 5 bases clipped from V and 6 bases from J, the junction kept 14 bases outside the gene matches. CDR1 SGHTA and CDR2 FQGTGA come from the germline V gene. The CDR3 sequence: CASSPNAGRVGDTQYF. CDR3 DNA: TGTGCCAGCAGCCCCAATGCTGGGAGGGTTGGGGATACGCAGTATTTT.

This clone was seen just once. The genes are TRBV5-1 and TRBJ2-5; weak D call: TRBD1 (5 bases). V lost 4 bases to trimming and J lost 2 bases, with 12 bases between them. This CDR3 has 14 residues. Germline lookup yields CDR1 SGHRS and CDR2 YFSETQ. The CDR3, as DNA: TGCGCCAGCAGCAGACAGCTAGTACAAGAGACCCAGTACTTC. Encoded protein: CASSRQLVQETQYF.

This clone has only one observation. The chain employs TRBV7-9 and TRBJ2-5, with 7 bases matching TRBD1. CDR1 is SEHNR, CDR2 FQNEAQ, per germline (reference sequence). This CDR3 spans 14 amino acids. After removal of 5 bases from V and 4 bases from J, the junction contained 7 bases not matched to a gene. The CDR3, as DNA: TGTGCCAGCAGCCGAGGGGGCTGGGGAGAGACCCAGTACTTC. Encoded protein: CASSRGGWGETQYF. Combining the CDR3 with reference TRBV7-9 and TRBJ2-5 gives the whole variable domain DTGVSQNPRHKITKRGQNVTFRCDPISEHNRLYWYRQTLGQGPEFLTYFQNEAQLEKSRLLSDRFSAERPKGSFSTLEIQRTEQGDSAMYLCASSRGGWGETQYFGPGTRLLVL.

This clone was observed a few times. The V call is TRBV18, the J call TRBJ1-1; D is possibly TRBD1 (6 bases). V lost 1 base and J lost 0, with 9 bases in between. CDR3 length: 15 residues. Germline V CDR1 and CDR2: KGHSH, LQKENI. CDR3 loop: CASSPQTGMNTEAFF. Here the CDR3 DNA reads TGTGCCAGCTCACCACAGACAGGAATGAACACTGAAGCTTTCTTT.

The genes are TRBV7-8 and TRBJ2-1; possible D gene TRBD2, 6 bases. This CDR3 is 15 amino acids long. V lost 2 bases and J lost 2, with 10 bases in between. Germline V lookup: CDR1 SGHVS, CDR2 FQNEAQ. CDR3 in DNA: TGTGCCAGCAGCTTACGGGGGTTGACCTACAATGAGCAGTTCTTC. The encoded protein is CASSLRGLTYNEQFF.

The chain links TRBV7-9 to TRBJ2-1, with 9 bases lining up with TRBD2. This CDR3 is built from 16 residues. V lost 5 bases, J lost 4 bases, and 9 bases stayed unmatched. In germline, CDR1 is SEHNR, CDR2 FQNEAQ (reference sequence). The CDR3 sequence is CASSPPASGTYNEQFF. The CDR3 DNA sequence: TGTGCCAGCAGCCCACCGGCTAGCGGGACTTACAATGAGCAGTTCTTC.